These T cell receptor beta chains were read from a single sample in a study of T cells in Graves' hyperthyroidism and ophthalmopathy. TCRdb redid the calling of the multiplex PCR reads with MiXCR, one entry per CDR3 protein. There are 200,000 to 250,000 distinct CDR3 sequences in the sample; about a sixth occur only once, and over 45% lies in the top ten. Material: blood. The receptors shown here come from a woman aged 45-65 years with Graves' hyperthyroidism. The CDR3 runs from the conserved cysteine through the conserved F or W. D genes are given only for firm matches.

v_gene	j_gene	d_gene	CDR3aa
TRBV24-1	TRBJ1-2	-	CATSDPGQRYTF
TRBV30	TRBJ2-7	-	CAWNEGPYEQYF
TRBV30	TRBJ2-6	-	CAWSLFGANVLTF
TRBV7-9	TRBJ1-6	-	CASSRRQENSPLHF
TRBV30	TRBJ1-4	-	CAWNRGASNEKLFF
TRBV28	TRBJ1-4	-	CASSSTNEKLFF
TRBV12-3/TRBV12-4	TRBJ2-3	-	CASRPGTSTDTQYF
TRBV7-2	TRBJ2-3	-	CASSSGQITDTQYF
TRBV4-2	TRBJ2-7	-	CASSHWTDREQYF
TRBV6-1	TRBJ2-7	-	CASSRGYEQYF
TRBV12-3/TRBV12-4	TRBJ2-3	TRBD2	CASSPRTSGRAYTDTQYF
TRBV6-2/TRBV6-3	TRBJ2-3	-	CASSVFFGEDTQYF
TRBV28	TRBJ1-1	-	CASSLYNTEAFF
TRBV20-1	TRBJ2-7	-	CSALAVTSYEQYF
TRBV11-2	TRBJ2-7	TRBD2	CASSYRLAGTYEQYF
TRBV6-1	TRBJ1-2	-	CASSETRSYGYTF
TRBV20-1	TRBJ1-5	-	CSAGGRRDQPQHF
TRBV25-1	TRBJ2-7	TRBD2	CASSFDGRSSYEQYF
TRBV6-1	TRBJ2-7	TRBD2	CASTSGTSGTYEQYF
TRBV5-1	TRBJ2-5	-	CASSLDRAGLRVGETQYF
TRBV7-3	TRBJ2-3	TRBD2	CASSLPGTSTDTQYF
TRBV9	TRBJ1-6	-	CASSGGHLGSPLHF
TRBV15	TRBJ1-1	-	CATSRDGGQFSEAFF
TRBV27	TRBJ2-6	-	CASSTYSEVSGANVLTF
TRBV30	TRBJ2-1	TRBD2	CASTGTSGRETYNEQFF
TRBV10-3	TRBJ2-7	TRBD1	CAISEGGQLYEQYF
TRBV3-1	TRBJ2-5	TRBD2	CASSQGLAGGPLETQYF
TRBV2	TRBJ2-1	-	CASSPAVGEQFF